What follows describes a single T cell receptor (beta chain). The CDR3 spans 18 residues. The germline V gene encodes CDR1 MDHEN and CDR2 SYDVKM. Trimming took 2 bases from V and 6 from J; bases not matched to a gene: 12. This entry is derived from a study of blood T cell repertoires in COVID-19. Study background: The United States, Italy and Spain supplied acute and convalescent COVID-19 samples.

Using immunoSEQ multiplex PCR, the repertoire was profiled, and TCRdb retains in-frame clones only, with some absent. Of about 68,000 clones listed, 65% to 90% are singletons. This receptor was taken from a man older than 75 with acute or convalescent COVID-19. The chain carries TRBV28 and TRBJ1-6, with TRBD1 matching 8 bases. The source material was peripheral blood. The CDR3 coding sequence is TGTGCCAGCAGTTTAGGGCCGGACAGGGAGTTGGTTAATTCACCCCTCCACTTT. It is translated as CASSLGPDRELVNSPLHF. The full variable domain, rest sourced from reference TRBV28 and TRBJ1-6, is DVKVTQSSRYLVKRTGEKVFLECVQDMDHENMFWYRQDPGLGLRLIYFSYDVKMKEKGDIPEGYSVSREKKERFSLILESASTNQTSMYLCASSLGPDRELVNSPLHFGNGTRLTVT.